The sequence of this T cell receptor (beta chain) was determined in a study of T cell responses to AZD1222 COVID-19 vaccine. Study-level findings and limits: Seropositive status at baseline applied to only five or six AZD1222 recipients. Within unmutated variant regions lay the reported targets of nearly half of spike-specific TCRs.

Second-dose recipients at about 4 or about 12 weeks were treated as one pooled group. Germline CDR1 reads LNHDA; CDR2 reads SQIVND (reference sequence). This CDR3 has 14 amino acids. V lost 6 bases, J lost 0 bases, and 9 bases lay in between. Data came from immunoSEQ multiplex PCR; TCRdb stores just in-frame clones and leaves some out. The sample lists 150,000 to 200,000 clones; under 95% were seen once. Remarks on this clone: What it recognizes is unknown.

The origin of this receptor is an adult who received the AZD1222 COVID-19 vaccine. Sequenced here: peripheral blood, sampled 28 days after the second AZD1222 dose. The chain is built from TRBV19 and TRBJ1-5, with unresolved D. The CDR3 here is CASRSGNSNQPQHF. CDR3 in DNA: TGTGCCAGTAGATCCGGAAATAGCAATCAGCCCCAGCATTTT.